This passage covers 18 T cell receptor beta chains from one sample sequenced in a study of blood T cell repertoires in COVID-19. Here immunoSEQ multiplex PCR was the method, and the copy in TCRdb shows in-frame clones only, minus some. The sample has more than 30,000 clones; approximately 90% are singletons. Specimen: peripheral blood. These receptors all stem from a woman older than 75 with active or convalescent COVID-19.

The CDR3 here is CASSPATVMNTEAFF. In nucleotides, the CDR3 is TGTGCCAGCTCACCCGCGACAGTAATGAACACTGAAGCTTTCTTT. V is TRBV18 and J is TRBJ1-1; possibly TRBD1 for D (5 bases). Trimming cost V 3 bases and J 0 bases, with 11 bases left between them. The CDR3 contains 15 residues. CDR1 is KGHSH and CDR2 is LQKENI in the germline V gene.

The chain is built from TRBV5-1 and TRBJ2-2; 7 bases match TRBD2. Germline lookup yields CDR1 SGHRS and CDR2 YFSETQ. This CDR3 has 16 residues. With V trimmed by 0 bases and J by 5 bases, 7 bases remained unmatched. In DNA, the CDR3 is TGCGCCAGCAGCTTGGATCCCCTGGGGGGGACCGGGGAGCTGTTTTTT. Its protein is CASSLDPLGGTGELFF.

The chain carries TRBV19 and TRBJ1-2; 8 bases agree with TRBD1. The V gene's germline CDR1 is LNHDA and CDR2 SQIVND (reference sequence). J lost 5 bases, V lost 4 bases, and 6 bases had no gene match. This CDR3 is 14 amino acids long. The CDR3 protein is CASSNGQGAYGYTF. DNA for the CDR3: TGTGCCAGTAGTAACGGACAGGGCGCGTATGGCTACACCTTC.

The rearrangement joins TRBV2 to TRBJ1-5; 8 bases match TRBD1. The CDR3 is made up of 15 amino acids. The germline V gene encodes CDR1 SNHLY and CDR2 FYNNEI. The trim removed 9 bases at V and 0 bases at J, leaving 7 bases unmatched. CDR3 region: CASQGAKVSNQPQHF. The CDR3 bases are TGTGCCAGTCAGGGGGCAAAGGTTAGCAATCAGCCCCAGCATTTT.

This chain joins TRBV19 and TRBJ2-3, with D possibly matching TRBD1 (5 bases). The V gene lost 5 bases and the J gene lost 1 base, with 10 bases spanning the gap. This CDR3 is built from 14 residues. Germline-derived CDR1 and CDR2 are LNHDA and SQIVND (reference sequence). The CDR3 spells CASSPVQGTDTQYF. CDR3 coding DNA: TGTGCCAGTAGTCCTGTACAGGGCACAGATACGCAGTATTTT. The full variable domain, with the rest looked up from reference TRBV19 and TRBJ2-3, is DGGITQSPKYLFRKEGQNVTLSCEQNLNHDAMYWYRQDPGQGLRLIYYSQIVNDFQKGDIAEGYSVSREKKESFPLTVTSAQKNPTAFYLCASSPVQGTDTQYFGPGTRLTVL.

The genes are TRBV7-3 and TRBJ2-3, with 13 bases aligning to TRBD2. The germline gives CDR1 SGHTA, CDR2 FQGTGA. J lost 4 bases, V lost 5 bases, and 12 bases had no gene match. The CDR3 is 18 residues long. CDR3 region: CASSVKTSGGAKADTQYF. The CDR3 bases are TGTGCCAGCAGCGTGAAAACTAGCGGGGGGGCCAAGGCAGATACGCAGTATTTT.

The chain is built from TRBV7-2 and TRBJ1-2; 8 bases match TRBD1. CDR3 size: 15 residues. V shed 1 base and J 7 bases; nucleotides not matched to a gene: 8. The V gene's germline CDR1 is SGHTA and CDR2 FQGNSA. This CDR3 is CASSLGGQGAFGYTF. CDR3 in DNA: TGTGCCAGCAGCTTAGGGGGGCAGGGGGCATTTGGCTACACCTTC.

The chain employs TRBV7-9 and TRBJ1-5; 9 nucleotides agree with TRBD1. This CDR3 has 15 amino acids. The V gene's germline CDR1 is SEHNR and CDR2 FQNEAQ (reference sequence). With V trimmed by 3 bases and J by 1 base, 1 base remained unmatched. Here the CDR3 reads CASSFGTGSNQPQHF. As DNA, the CDR3 is TGTGCCAGCAGCTTTGGGACAGGGAGCAATCAGCCCCAGCATTTT.

J is TRBJ1-1 and V is TRBV9; 9 bases map to TRBD1. The ends lost 3 bases at V and 1 base at J; junction bases unmatched: 7. Germline assignment: CDR1 SGDLS and CDR2 YYNGEE. There are 16 residues in the CDR3. CDR3 sequence (DNA): TGTGCCAGCAGCGAGGACAGGGGAAGATGGAACACTGAAGCTTTCTTT. It codes for CASSEDRGRWNTEAFF.

The genes are TRBV5-6 and TRBJ1-5; 7 positions agree with TRBD1. From germline, CDR1 is SGHDT and CDR2 YYEEEE. J lost 5 bases, V lost 0 bases, and 5 bases had no gene match. This CDR3 has 15 residues. CDR3 coding DNA: TGTGCCAGCAGCTTGGATGGGACAGCTGATCAGCCCCAGCATTTT. Its protein is CASSLDGTADQPQHF.

This chain links TRBV4-1 with TRBJ1-4; D uncertain. The V gene's germline CDR1 is MGHRA and CDR2 YSYEKL. V lost 4 bases, J lost 3 bases, and 12 bases lay in between. CDR3 length: 15 amino acids. The CDR3 region has the DNA TGCGCCAGCAGCCCTCCGGGGATTTCTAATGAAAAACTGTTTTTT. Protein product: CASSPPGISNEKLFF.

The rearrangement joins TRBV5-8 to TRBJ2-7, with 7 nucleotides matching TRBD1. Germline V gene sequence: CDR1 SGHTS, CDR2 YDEGEE. The CDR3 covers 14 residues. Unmatched junction bases numbered 8, after V lost 1 base and J lost 7 bases. The CDR3 protein is CASSLRIGGFEQYF. The CDR3 nucleotides are TGTGCCAGCAGCTTGAGGATAGGGGGCTTTGAGCAGTACTTC.

The chain couples TRBV6-5 to TRBJ1-2; TRBD1 aligns across 7 bases. The V gene's germline CDR1 is MNHEY and CDR2 SVGAGI. J lost 0 bases, V lost 5 bases, and 3 bases had no gene match. The CDR3 is 14 residues long. This CDR3 is CASSRTGANYGYTF. CDR3 nucleotide sequence: TGTGCCAGCAGTAGGACAGGAGCTAACTATGGCTACACCTTC.

The chain joins TRBV4-2 to TRBJ2-7; 11 bases match TRBD1. Germline CDR1 LGHNA, CDR2 YNFKEQ. The CDR3 extends over 16 amino acids. Trimming cost V 4 bases and J 5 bases; bases outside gene matches: 10. The CDR3 coding sequence is TGTGCCAGCAGCCCCTCACCCGGGACAGGGGGTCACGAGCAGTACTTC. Its protein product is CASSPSPGTGGHEQYF.

This rearrangement joins TRBV29-1 to TRBJ1-2; D unclear. The V and J ends lost 6 bases and 5 bases respectively, with 19 bases between them. The germline CDR1 and CDR2 sequences are SQVTM and ANQGSEA. The CDR3 has 14 residues. In nucleotides, the CDR3 is TGCAGCGTCCGACCCCTGGAGGGAGTATATGGCTACACCTTC. This gives the protein CSVRPLEGVYGYTF. The full variable domain, its missing parts supplied by reference TRBV29-1 and TRBJ1-2, is SAVISQKPSRDICQRGTSLTIQCQVDSQVTMMFWYRQQPGQSLTLIATANQGSEATYESGFVIDKFPISRPNLTFSTLTVSNMSPEDSSIYLCSVRPLEGVYGYTFGSGTRLTVV.

The chain employs TRBV4-2 and TRBJ2-3; the match to TRBD2 covers 7 bases. Per the germline V gene, CDR1 is LGHNA and CDR2 is YNFKEQ. The CDR3 is 16 amino acids. Trimming took 0 bases from V and 4 from J; bases not matched to a gene: 7. CDR3 bases: TGTGCCAGCAGCCAAGAAGCGGCTAGCGGTTCAGATACGCAGTATTTT. The encoded protein is CASSQEAASGSDTQYF.

The chain links TRBV5-1 to TRBJ2-1; 10 bases are shared with TRBD1. After removal of 7 bases from V and 9 bases from J, the junction contained 10 bases not matched to a gene. The length of the CDR3 is 14 residues. Germline V gene sequence: CDR1 SGHRS, CDR2 YFSETQ. CDR3 coding DNA: TGCGCCAGCGCGCCGGGACAGGGGAAGACTGAGCAGTTCTTC. This codes for CASAPGQGKTEQFF.

The sample holds a few counts of this clone. The chain combines TRBV6-1 with TRBJ1-2, with 9 bases aligning to TRBD1. Germline V gives CDR1 MNHNS, CDR2 SASEGT. This CDR3 has 13 residues. The trim removed 1 base at V and 8 bases at J, leaving 2 bases unmatched. The CDR3 here is CASSEDRGLGYTF. In DNA form, the CDR3 reads TGTGCCAGCAGTGAAGACAGGGGGCTGGGCTACACCTTC.